The clone carrying this T cell receptor beta chain was picked up one time. This sample was taken from a study of shared clonotypes between healthy human individuals. Data came from immunoSEQ multiplex PCR; TCRdb stores just in-frame clones and leaves some out. The repertoire consists of approximately 720,000 clones, with under 95% occurring once and the leading ten covering approximately 24%. Naive CD8 populations comprised CD45RO-negative cells positively selected for CCR7, excluding terminally differentiated effector memory CD45RA+ cells. Trimming removed 3 bases at V and 1 base at J, with 12 bases between. In germline, CDR1 is MNHNS, CDR2 SASEGT. This CDR3 spans 15 amino acids.

Source material: naive CD8+ T cells sorted from blood. The chain recombines TRBV6-1 with TRBJ2-5, with a tentative D call TRBD2 (6 bases). This clonotype originated in a man younger than 40 in good health. The CDR3 sequence: CASSDASGSQETQYF. CDR3 nucleotides: TGTGCCAGCAGTGACGCCAGCGGGTCCCAAGAGACCCAGTACTTC.